This T cell receptor (beta chain) was identified during a study of cytomegalovirus exposure and HLA in healthy donors. Study background: From HLA-typed donors, an early data release held 70 million to 100 million unique TCRs. Study-wide points: Previously analyzed data showed that most TCR beta V segments were productive at a frequency of about 90% or about 30%.

As concerns this clone: The antigen remains unidentified.

The PCR contained 60 Vbeta and 13 Jbeta primers. Produced via immunoSEQ multiplex PCR; TCRdb's table is partial and in-frame only. Found here are 90,000 to 150,000 clones, 77% of them singletons; the top ten hold less than 6%. The germline V gene has CDR1 MGHRA and CDR2 YSYEKL. Trimming took off 0 bases at V and 7 bases at J, with 3 bases between the two ends. This CDR3 comprises 11 residues. The J gene is TRBJ1-2, the V gene TRBV4-1; no reliable D call. The sequence was collected from a man between 18 and 35 years old in good health and CMV-seropositive. The sequenced sample consisted of PBMCs. The CDR3 DNA is TGCGCCAGCAGCCAAGATCTTGGCTACACCTTC. This translates into CASSQDLGYTF.